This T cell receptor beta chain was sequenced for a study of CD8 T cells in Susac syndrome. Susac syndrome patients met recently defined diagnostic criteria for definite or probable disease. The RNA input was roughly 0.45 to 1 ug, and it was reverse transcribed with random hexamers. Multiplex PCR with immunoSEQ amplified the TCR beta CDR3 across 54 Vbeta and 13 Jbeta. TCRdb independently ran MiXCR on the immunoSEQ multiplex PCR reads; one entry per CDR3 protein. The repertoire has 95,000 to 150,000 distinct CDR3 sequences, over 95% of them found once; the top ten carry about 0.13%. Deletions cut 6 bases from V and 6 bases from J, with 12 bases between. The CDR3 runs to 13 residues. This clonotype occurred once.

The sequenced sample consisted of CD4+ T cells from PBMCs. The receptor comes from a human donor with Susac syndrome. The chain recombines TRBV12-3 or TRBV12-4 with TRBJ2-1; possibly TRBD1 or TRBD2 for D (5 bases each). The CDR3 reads CASRGVLANEQFF. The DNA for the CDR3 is TGTGCCAGCAGGGGGGTCCTCGCCAATGAGCAGTTCTTC.